One and the same sample provided the 4 T cell receptor beta chains below, sequenced in a study of identical twins. TCRdb processed the 5' RACE reads anew with MiXCR; each CDR3 protein has one entry. This table holds about 690,000 distinct CDR3 sequences, approximately 6.1% found once. Sequencing input: naive T cells sorted from blood. These receptors were taken from a man younger than 35 in good health.

In its sample, this clonotype was seen many times. J is TRBJ1-1 and V is TRBV29-1; D not certain. Deletions cut 6 bases from V and 4 bases from J, with 9 bases between. This CDR3 spans 11 amino acids. Germline CDR1 reads SQVTM; CDR2 reads ANQGSEA. The CDR3 spells CSVLTSTEAFF. In DNA, the CDR3 is TGCAGCGTCCTGACCAGCACTGAAGCTTTCTTT.

V is TRBV10-3 and J is TRBJ2-1; TRBD2 matches 14 bases. CDR1 and CDR2 from the germline V gene are ENHRY and SYGVKD. V dropped 2 bases and J dropped 4; count of bases not matched to a gene: 10. The CDR3 totals 19 residues. Here the CDR3 reads CAISEPGGTSGSSYNEQFF. The CDR3 DNA sequence: TGTGCCATCAGTGAGCCTGGCGGGACTAGCGGGAGTAGTTACAATGAGCAGTTCTTC.

J is TRBJ2-7 and V is TRBV6-2 or TRBV6-3; 11 positions agree with TRBD2. The CDR3 loop spans 14 amino acids. Germline assignment: CDR1 MNHEY and CDR2 SVGEGT. V lost 7 bases, J lost 7 bases, and 9 bases stayed unmatched. The CDR3 DNA reads TGTGCCAGCACCCAGACTAGCGGGATAGGTGAGCAGTACTTC. Translation gives CASTQTSGIGEQYF.

Many counts were recorded for this clonotype. The J gene is TRBJ1-5, the V gene TRBV6-2 or TRBV6-3; tentative D call: TRBD1 (5 bases). Trimming took 4 bases from V and 3 from J, leaving 19 bases between them. Germline V lookup: CDR1 MNHEY, CDR2 SVGEGT. This CDR3 region has 17 residues. The CDR3 DNA is TGTGCCAGCAGTTCTCACGGGATACTGGGGACCAATCAGCCCCAGCATTTT. This sequence encodes CASSSHGILGTNQPQHF.